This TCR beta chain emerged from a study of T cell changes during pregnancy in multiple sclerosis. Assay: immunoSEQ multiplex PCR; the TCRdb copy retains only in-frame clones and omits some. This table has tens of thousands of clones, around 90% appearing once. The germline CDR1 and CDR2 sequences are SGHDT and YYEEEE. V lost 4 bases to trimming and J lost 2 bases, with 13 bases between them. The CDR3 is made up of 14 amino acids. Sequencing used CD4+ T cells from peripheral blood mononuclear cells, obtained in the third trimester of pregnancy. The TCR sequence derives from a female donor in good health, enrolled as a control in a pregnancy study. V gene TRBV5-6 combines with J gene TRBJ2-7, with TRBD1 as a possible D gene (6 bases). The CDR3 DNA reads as TGTGCCAGCAGCCGAGGGGGTAGGGCCTACGAGCAGTACTTC. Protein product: CASSRGGRAYEQYF.